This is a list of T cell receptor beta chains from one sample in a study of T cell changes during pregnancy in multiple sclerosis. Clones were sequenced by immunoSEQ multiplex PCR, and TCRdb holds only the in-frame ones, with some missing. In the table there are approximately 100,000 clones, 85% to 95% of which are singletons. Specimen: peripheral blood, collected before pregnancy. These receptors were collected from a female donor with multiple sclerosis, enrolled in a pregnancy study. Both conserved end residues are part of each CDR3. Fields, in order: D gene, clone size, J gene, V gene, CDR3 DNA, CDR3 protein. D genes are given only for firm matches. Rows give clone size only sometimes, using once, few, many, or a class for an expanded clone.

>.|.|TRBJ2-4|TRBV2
TGTGCCAGCAGATCAAAGTGGACAGATACCATTCAGTACTTC
CASRSKWTDTIQYF
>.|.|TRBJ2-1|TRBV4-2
TGTGCCAGCAGCCAGATTGGGGCCTCTAATGAGCAGTTCTTC
CASSQIGASNEQFF
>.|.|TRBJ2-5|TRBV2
TGTGCCAGCAGTGTACGCCGCGAAGAGACCCAGTACTTC
CASSVRREETQYF
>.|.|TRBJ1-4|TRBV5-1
TGCGCCAGCAGCTATTACGGACTGGACAGACCTAATGAAAAACTGTTTTTT
CASSYYGLDRPNEKLFF
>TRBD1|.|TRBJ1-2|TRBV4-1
TGCGCCAGCAGCCAAAGGAGACGCGGGACAGGTCTCGGCCAGGGCTACACCTTC
CASSQRRRGTGLGQGYTF
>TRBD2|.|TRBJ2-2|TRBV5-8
TGTGCCAGCAGAAAAAGCGGGGTTGTTACCGGGGAGCTGTTTTTT
CASRKSGVVTGELFF
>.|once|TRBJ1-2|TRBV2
TGTGCCAGCAGTGACAGGCAGGCCTATGGCTACACCTTC
CASSDRQAYGYTF
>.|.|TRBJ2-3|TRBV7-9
TGTGCCAGCAACCGAGTACCTACGTTTGAGGCAGATACGCAGTATTTT
CASNRVPTFEADTQYF
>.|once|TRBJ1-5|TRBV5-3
TGTGCCAGAAGCTTGGCAGGGCAGCCCCAGCATTTT
CARSLAGQPQHF
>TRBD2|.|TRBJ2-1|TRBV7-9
TGTGCCAGCAGCCCCTCCCCCTTTTGGGGCGGGAGGGCGGACGAACGGCAGTTCTTC
CASSPSPFWGGRADERQFF
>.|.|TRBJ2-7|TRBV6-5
TGTGCCAGCAGACCGGGAATCTCCTACGAGCAGTACTTC
CASRPGISYEQYF
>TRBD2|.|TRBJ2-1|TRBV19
TGTGCCAGCAGAACTAGCGGGAGGAACAATGAGCAGTTCTTC
CASRTSGRNNEQFF
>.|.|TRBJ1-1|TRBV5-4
TGTGCCAGCAGCGCGCCACAGGGTATAAACACTGAAGCTTTCTTT
CASSAPQGINTEAFF
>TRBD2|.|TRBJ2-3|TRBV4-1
TGCGCCAGCAGCCAAGCCCCTACCGGACTAGCGAACACAGATACGCAGTATTTT
CASSQAPTGLANTDTQYF
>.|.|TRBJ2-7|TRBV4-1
TGCGCCAGCAGCCAAGACTTACCGACTCTCGAGCAGTACTTC
CASSQDLPTLEQYF
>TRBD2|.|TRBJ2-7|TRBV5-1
TGCGCCAGCAGCGCTACCCCGGGAGGGCGGTTGAGAGAGCAGTACTTC
CASSATPGGRLREQYF
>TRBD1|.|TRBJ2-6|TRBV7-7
TGTGCCAGCAGCTCAAGGGCCCTTGGGACAGCCTCTGGGGCCAACGTCCTGACTTTC
CASSSRALGTASGANVLTF
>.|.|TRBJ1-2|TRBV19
TGTGCCAGTACCTATGGACATTTAGATGGCTACACCTTC
CASTYGHLDGYTF
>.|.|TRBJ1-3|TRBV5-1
TGCGCCAGCAGCTTGGACAGGGCCCGCTCTGGAAACACCATATATTTT
CASSLDRARSGNTIYF
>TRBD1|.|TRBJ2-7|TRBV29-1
TGCAGCGTTGACGGGACAGGGGGGGGCGAGCAGTACTTC
CSVDGTGGGEQYF
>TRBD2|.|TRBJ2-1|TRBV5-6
TGTGCCAGCAGCTTGGGAGGGAGGGCCCGGTACAATGAGCAGTTCTTC
CASSLGGRARYNEQFF
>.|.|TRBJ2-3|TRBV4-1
TGCGCCAGCAGCCAGGGAGTGGGAGACACAGATACGCAGTATTTT
CASSQGVGDTDTQYF
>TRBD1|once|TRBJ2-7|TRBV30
TGTGCCTGGGGTGGGGACAGCCGCTTGCGTGAGCAGTACTTC
CAWGGDSRLREQYF
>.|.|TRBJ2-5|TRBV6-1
TGTGCCAGCAGTGCGACAAGATACCAAGAGACCCAGTACTTC
CASSATRYQETQYF
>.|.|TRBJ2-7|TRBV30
TGTGCCTGGAGTCGGGGGTTATCCTACGAGCAGTACTTC
CAWSRGLSYEQYF